The rows below give T cell receptor beta chains drawn from one sample of a study of T cell responses to AZD1222 COVID-19 vaccine. The method was immunoSEQ multiplex PCR; TCRdb's version includes in-frame clones alone and lacks a portion of them. The table records about 89,000 clones, about 86% of them present only once. Sequenced material: peripheral blood, taken 28 days after the second AZD1222 dose. The receptors here all came from an adult who received the AZD1222 COVID-19 vaccine. Each CDR3 is given with its conserved first and last residue. The D gene is left open where the match is weak. Size is stated for part of the rows, as once, few or many counts, or as a class when the clone is expanded.

j_gene: TRBJ2-2; abundance: NA; v_gene: TRBV6-5; d_gene: TRBD2; CDR3nt: TGTGCCAGCTATCAGCGGGGGGGTCGTAGCGGGGAGCTGTTTTTT; CDR3aa: CASYQRGGRSGELFF
j_gene: TRBJ2-1; abundance: NA; v_gene: TRBV5-1; d_gene: TRBD1; CDR3nt: TGCGCCAGCAGCTTTGGATGGGCAGGGGGCTACAATGAGCAGTTCTTC; CDR3aa: CASSFGWAGGYNEQFF
j_gene: TRBJ2-5; abundance: NA; v_gene: TRBV19; d_gene: TRBD1; CDR3nt: TGTGCCAGTAGTACAGGGGGCCGGGAGACCCAGTACTTC; CDR3aa: CASSTGGRETQYF
j_gene: TRBJ2-7; abundance: NA; v_gene: TRBV6-2/TRBV6-3; d_gene: NA; CDR3nt: TGTGCCAGCAGTTTGGTACCGGGTAGAGGGGGAACCTACGAGCAGTACTTC; CDR3aa: CASSLVPGRGGTYEQYF
j_gene: TRBJ2-7; abundance: few; v_gene: TRBV10-3; d_gene: TRBD2; CDR3nt: TGTGCCCCCCATCGGGGGGGATCACTCAGCCGGGAGGAGCAGTACTTC; CDR3aa: CAPHRGGSLSREEQYF
j_gene: TRBJ1-2; abundance: NA; v_gene: TRBV29-1; d_gene: NA; CDR3nt: TGCAGCGTTGAAGCTCAGGAAGGGTATGGCTACACCTTC; CDR3aa: CSVEAQEGYGYTF
j_gene: TRBJ2-7; abundance: NA; v_gene: TRBV11-2; d_gene: NA; CDR3nt: TGTGCCAGCAGCGTCTTCGGTGAGCAGTACTTC; CDR3aa: CASSVFGEQYF
j_gene: TRBJ2-7; abundance: few; v_gene: TRBV5-1; d_gene: NA; CDR3nt: TGCGCCAGCAAACGGGTTCGCGAGCAGTACTTC; CDR3aa: CASKRVREQYF
j_gene: TRBJ2-7; abundance: NA; v_gene: TRBV30; d_gene: NA; CDR3nt: TGTGCCTACCGTCCGAGCCTGTACGAGCAGTACTTC; CDR3aa: CAYRPSLYEQYF
j_gene: TRBJ1-1; abundance: once; v_gene: TRBV19; d_gene: NA; CDR3nt: TGTGCCAGTAGTACCGGCCCTACGGGGAACACTGAAGCTTTCTTT; CDR3aa: CASSTGPTGNTEAFF
j_gene: TRBJ1-2; abundance: NA; v_gene: TRBV28; d_gene: TRBD1; CDR3nt: TGTGCCAGCAGTTTAGGCGGACAGGTGCGCAACTATGGCTACACCTTC; CDR3aa: CASSLGGQVRNYGYTF
j_gene: TRBJ1-4; abundance: few; v_gene: TRBV6-2/TRBV6-3; d_gene: NA; CDR3nt: TGTGCCAGCAGTTATGGGGGGGTAGCTAATGAAAAACTGTTTTTT; CDR3aa: CASSYGGVANEKLFF
j_gene: TRBJ1-2; abundance: NA; v_gene: TRBV28; d_gene: NA; CDR3nt: TGTGCCAGCAGTTCCTACGCCAGGAACTATGGCTACACCTTC; CDR3aa: CASSSYARNYGYTF
j_gene: TRBJ1-5; abundance: NA; v_gene: TRBV28; d_gene: NA; CDR3nt: TGTGCCAGCAGTTTATCTCCCCAGCCCCAGCATTTT; CDR3aa: CASSLSPQPQHF
j_gene: TRBJ2-1; abundance: NA; v_gene: TRBV28; d_gene: TRBD2; CDR3nt: TGTGCCAGCGGGACTAGCGGGATGGGTACCAATGAGCAGTTCTTC; CDR3aa: CASGTSGMGTNEQFF
j_gene: TRBJ1-2; abundance: NA; v_gene: TRBV19; d_gene: NA; CDR3nt: TGTGCCAGTAGACCCGGCTGGGGGCAAGGCTACACCTTC; CDR3aa: CASRPGWGQGYTF
j_gene: TRBJ2-7; abundance: few; v_gene: TRBV9; d_gene: TRBD2; CDR3nt: TGTGCCAGCGGGGCTAGCGGGTCATCCTACGAGCAGTACTTC; CDR3aa: CASGASGSSYEQYF
j_gene: TRBJ1-1; abundance: NA; v_gene: TRBV18; d_gene: NA; CDR3nt: TGTGCCAGCTCACCATGGGAGCAGGGGATGAACACTGAAGCTTTCTTT; CDR3aa: CASSPWEQGMNTEAFF
j_gene: TRBJ1-1; abundance: NA; v_gene: TRBV30; d_gene: NA; CDR3nt: TGTGCCTGGAGTGTACCGGGTTTGAACACTGAAGCTTTCTTT; CDR3aa: CAWSVPGLNTEAFF
j_gene: TRBJ2-7; abundance: NA; v_gene: TRBV12-5; d_gene: NA; CDR3nt: TGTGCTAGTGGCCCGGGGCAGGGTGGCCTCTACGAGCAGTACTTC; CDR3aa: CASGPGQGGLYEQYF
j_gene: TRBJ1-2; abundance: NA; v_gene: TRBV28; d_gene: TRBD1; CDR3nt: TGTGCCAGCTCGGGGGGGGACAGCTTATATGGCTACACCTTC; CDR3aa: CASSGGDSLYGYTF
j_gene: TRBJ2-7; abundance: few; v_gene: TRBV28; d_gene: NA; CDR3nt: TGTGCCAGCCTAAAAGGCGGTCTCCTTAACGAGCAGTACTTC; CDR3aa: CASLKGGLLNEQYF
j_gene: TRBJ1-2; abundance: once; v_gene: TRBV29-1; d_gene: NA; CDR3nt: TGCGGATCTACGGGGCAGACCTATGGCTACACCTTC; CDR3aa: CGSTGQTYGYTF
j_gene: TRBJ1-1; abundance: once; v_gene: TRBV20-1; d_gene: NA; CDR3nt: TGCAGTGCTAGAGGGGGCACTGAAGCTTTCTTT; CDR3aa: CSARGGTEAFF
j_gene: TRBJ2-2; abundance: NA; v_gene: TRBV19; d_gene: NA; CDR3nt: TGTGCCAGTAGTATAGCGGGAGCGGGCGGGGAGCTGTTTTTT; CDR3aa: CASSIAGAGGELFF
j_gene: TRBJ1-1; abundance: once; v_gene: TRBV5-1; d_gene: NA; CDR3nt: TGCGCCAGCAGCTTGGGGTTGGACACTGAAGCTTTCTTT; CDR3aa: CASSLGLDTEAFF
j_gene: TRBJ2-1; abundance: NA; v_gene: TRBV2; d_gene: TRBD1; CDR3nt: TGTGCCAGCAGTGATAAGACAGGGGGGTACAATGAGCAGTTCTTC; CDR3aa: CASSDKTGGYNEQFF
j_gene: TRBJ1-1; abundance: NA; v_gene: TRBV11-2; d_gene: NA; CDR3nt: TGTGCCAGCAGCTTAGATCCCTCAGGGAACACTGAAGCTTTCTTT; CDR3aa: CASSLDPSGNTEAFF
j_gene: TRBJ2-7; abundance: NA; v_gene: TRBV27; d_gene: NA; CDR3nt: TGTGCCAGCGGTTCTTATTTGGGCGAGCAGTACTTC; CDR3aa: CASGSYLGEQYF
j_gene: TRBJ1-1; abundance: NA; v_gene: TRBV6-6; d_gene: NA; CDR3nt: TGTGCCACCTCGGAGTGGACTGAAGCTTTCTTT; CDR3aa: CATSEWTEAFF
j_gene: TRBJ1-4; abundance: NA; v_gene: TRBV19; d_gene: TRBD1; CDR3nt: TGTGCCAGTAGTATCGGGACAGCTCTGAATGAAAAACTGTTTTTT; CDR3aa: CASSIGTALNEKLFF
j_gene: TRBJ1-2; abundance: once; v_gene: TRBV6-2/TRBV6-3; d_gene: NA; CDR3nt: TGTGCCAGCAGTTCGGGATCTGACTATGGCTACACCTTC; CDR3aa: CASSSGSDYGYTF
j_gene: TRBJ2-3; abundance: NA; v_gene: TRBV19; d_gene: NA; CDR3nt: TGTGCCAGTAGTCTTAGACTAGAAGGTACGCAGTATTTT; CDR3aa: CASSLRLEGTQYF
j_gene: TRBJ1-2; abundance: NA; v_gene: TRBV3-1/TRBV3-2; d_gene: NA; CDR3nt: TGTGCCAGCAGACCCGATGGGGGGGCTAGTCGTGGCTACACCTTC; CDR3aa: CASRPDGGASRGYTF
j_gene: TRBJ1-4; abundance: NA; v_gene: TRBV5-1; d_gene: TRBD1; CDR3nt: TGCGCCAGCAGCTTCGGACAGGGGCGAAATGAAAAACTGTTTTTT; CDR3aa: CASSFGQGRNEKLFF
j_gene: TRBJ1-3; abundance: NA; v_gene: TRBV29-1; d_gene: NA; CDR3nt: TGCAGCGTTGAGATGGCCTCTGGAAACACCATATATTTT; CDR3aa: CSVEMASGNTIYF
j_gene: TRBJ2-3; abundance: NA; v_gene: TRBV27; d_gene: TRBD2; CDR3nt: TGTGCCACCTCTCCGGGACTAGCGGGAAGTACGCAGTATTTT; CDR3aa: CATSPGLAGSTQYF
j_gene: TRBJ2-3; abundance: NA; v_gene: TRBV4-3; d_gene: TRBD1; CDR3nt: TGCGCCAGCAGCCCCGGGACAGCCGCGAGGGCAGATACGCAGTATTTT; CDR3aa: CASSPGTAARADTQYF
j_gene: TRBJ2-7; abundance: NA; v_gene: TRBV21-1; d_gene: NA; CDR3nt: TGTGCCAGCAGCAAAGGACAGGCTCTCCCCTACGAGCAGTACTTC; CDR3aa: CASSKGQALPYEQYF
j_gene: TRBJ1-3; abundance: NA; v_gene: TRBV12-3/TRBV12-4; d_gene: NA; CDR3nt: TGTGCCAGCAGTAGACAAGTTGGAAACACCATATATTTT; CDR3aa: CASSRQVGNTIYF
j_gene: TRBJ2-5; abundance: NA; v_gene: TRBV10-2; d_gene: NA; CDR3nt: TGCGCCTCCCGGGGAGGAGAGACCCAGTACTTC; CDR3aa: CASRGGETQYF
j_gene: TRBJ2-3; abundance: NA; v_gene: TRBV19; d_gene: TRBD2; CDR3nt: TGTGCCAGTAGCAGGGGACTAGCGGGAGATACGCAGTATTTT; CDR3aa: CASSRGLAGDTQYF
j_gene: TRBJ2-7; abundance: NA; v_gene: TRBV6-5; d_gene: TRBD1; CDR3nt: TGTGCCAGCAGGGAGACAGGGACCACCTACGAGCAGTACTTC; CDR3aa: CASRETGTTYEQYF
j_gene: TRBJ1-1; abundance: NA; v_gene: TRBV18; d_gene: NA; CDR3nt: TGTGCCAGCTCATCCGCGAGGGGTGGGCAGGGCGGAATGAACACTGAAGCTTTCTTT; CDR3aa: CASSSARGGQGGMNTEAFF
j_gene: TRBJ1-4; abundance: NA; v_gene: TRBV10-3; d_gene: TRBD1; CDR3nt: TGTGCCACGGGGGGACAGGGGGACGAAAAACTGTTTTTT; CDR3aa: CATGGQGDEKLFF
j_gene: TRBJ1-2; abundance: NA; v_gene: TRBV12-3/TRBV12-4; d_gene: TRBD1; CDR3nt: TGTGCCAGCAGCACTGGACAGGGGCTAAGCTACACCTTC; CDR3aa: CASSTGQGLSYTF
j_gene: TRBJ1-1; abundance: NA; v_gene: TRBV27; d_gene: NA; CDR3nt: TGTGCCAGCAGTTTATCGAATCGGGGTGGGACTGAAGCTTTCTTT; CDR3aa: CASSLSNRGGTEAFF
j_gene: TRBJ2-1; abundance: NA; v_gene: TRBV27; d_gene: TRBD2; CDR3nt: TGTGCCAGCAGTTTAGGACTAGCGGGATCAAATGAGCAGTTCTTC; CDR3aa: CASSLGLAGSNEQFF
j_gene: TRBJ2-6; abundance: few; v_gene: TRBV27; d_gene: NA; CDR3nt: TGTGCCAGCAGTTTATCGATAGCTGGGGCCAACGTCCTGACTTTC; CDR3aa: CASSLSIAGANVLTF
j_gene: TRBJ2-3; abundance: NA; v_gene: TRBV5-1; d_gene: TRBD2; CDR3nt: TGCGCCAGCAGCTTAGAGGGGACTAGCAGAGATACGCAGTATTTT; CDR3aa: CASSLEGTSRDTQYF